The 22 T cell receptor beta chains below all came from one sample that was sequenced in a study of control samples from healthy donors and cancer patients. The table came from immunoSEQ multiplex PCR; TCRdb's copy has only in-frame clones and leaves some out. This table holds 85,000 to 95,000 clones, approximately 82% found once. The sample comprised blood. Receptors originate from an older woman in good health.

In its sample, this clone was seen once. The chain links TRBV19 to TRBJ1-1, with 9 bases lining up with TRBD1. CDR3 length equals 15 residues. The V segment lost 9 bases and the J segment 4 bases; nucleotides outside the gene matches: 12. Germline loops: CDR1 LNHDA, CDR2 SQIVND (reference sequence). CDR3 region: CASGLGTGGRTEAFF. The CDR3 nucleotides read TGTGCCAGCGGGCTTGGCACAGGGGGCCGCACTGAAGCTTTCTTT.

This sequence joins TRBV2 and TRBJ1-2, with TRBD1 matching 8 bases. Germline V gene sequence: CDR1 SNHLY, CDR2 FYNNEI. The CDR3 extends over 12 amino acids. V lost 6 bases, J lost 8 bases, and 5 bases stayed unmatched. The CDR3 bases are TGTGCCAGCAGCCGACAGGGGATGGGCTACACCTTC. It specifies CASSRQGMGYTF.

V usage is TRBV7-9 and J usage is TRBJ1-2, with TRBD1 matching over 9 bases. Trimming took 5 bases from V and 7 from J; bases not matched to a gene: 17. From germline, CDR1 is SEHNR and CDR2 FQNEAQ (reference sequence). CDR3 length equals 17 residues. The CDR3 here is CASSPLSGQGRSVGYTF. The DNA for the CDR3 is TGTGCCAGCAGCCCGCTATCGGGACAGGGAAGGTCGGTTGGCTACACCTTC.

CDR3 coding DNA: TGTGCCAGCAGTTTGGGGACCGAGGGCTACACCTTC. Protein: CASSLGTEGYTF. This chain joins TRBV12-3 or TRBV12-4 and TRBJ1-2; D perhaps matches TRBD1 (5 bases). With 3 bases removed from V and 8 bases from J, the gap between germline ends came to 10 bases. CDR3 length: 12 residues.

CDR3 DNA sequence: TGTGCCAGCTCACCGGGAGGACTATCTCAAGCTTTCTTT. Translation: CASSPGGLSQAFF. The chain employs TRBV18 and TRBJ1-1; D is unclear. V lost 3 bases and J 9 bases, leaving 14 bases between the germline ends. The CDR3 sequence is 13 residues long. Per the germline V gene, CDR1 is KGHSH and CDR2 is LQKENI.

This clone was found a few times. This chain joins TRBV11-2 and TRBJ2-7; 8 positions agree with TRBD1. The CDR3 runs 14 residues. Germline V gene data show CDR1 as SGHAT and CDR2 as FQNNGV. V was pared by 1 base and J by 6 bases, with 5 bases of the junction left unmatched. Written as DNA, the CDR3 is TGTGCCAGCAGCTTAGCAGGGGGCAGATCCGAGCAGTACTTC. Its protein is CASSLAGGRSEQYF.

J is TRBJ2-3 and V is TRBV4-1, with D tentatively TRBD1 or TRBD2 (5 bases each). The CDR3 sequence is 14 residues long. Trimming pared 0 bases from V and 9 bases from J, leaving 13 bases between. Germline V gene data show CDR1 as MGHRA and CDR2 as YSYEKL. CDR3 nucleotides: TGCGCCAGCAGCCAAGATGGTCCCGGGACCACGCAGTATTTT. Residues: CASSQDGPGTTQYF.

The chain is built from TRBV10-1 and TRBJ1-3; D gene unclear. Trimming removed 4 bases from V and 1 base from J, with 5 bases in between. CDR1 is WNHNN, CDR2 SYGVQD, per germline (reference sequence). The CDR3 consists of 13 residues. The CDR3 protein is CASSAGSGNTIYF. In DNA form, the CDR3 reads TGCGCCAGCAGTGCCGGATCTGGAAACACCATATATTTT.

The J gene is TRBJ1-4, the V gene TRBV15, with a tentative D call TRBD1 (6 bases). V gave up 4 bases and J gave up 4 bases, with 16 bases separating them. Germline V gene lookup returns CDR1 LNHNV and CDR2 YYDKDF (reference sequence). The CDR3 has 16 amino acids. DNA for the CDR3: TGTGCCACCAGCACCGAGGGGGACGGATTTAATGAAAAACTGTTTTTT. This encodes CATSTEGDGFNEKLFF. The full variable domain, completed using reference TRBV15 and TRBJ1-4, is DAMVIQNPRYQVTQFGKPVTLSCSQTLNHNVMYWYQQKSSQAPKLLFHYYDKDFNNEADTPDNFQSRRPNTSFCFLDIRSPGLGDTAMYLCATSTEGDGFNEKLFFGSGTQLSVL.

The V and J genes are TRBV20-1 and TRBJ1-2; 10 nucleotides agree with TRBD1. CDR3 size: 14 residues. Germline CDR1 and CDR2: DFQATT and SNEGSKA (reference sequence). V shed 3 bases and J 2 bases; nucleotides not matched to a gene: 3. CDR3 sequence reads: CSASLTGGNYGYTF. The CDR3 DNA reads as TGCAGTGCTAGTTTGACAGGGGGCAACTATGGCTACACCTTC.

The CDR3 spells CASSLDRGPVEQFF. The CDR3 DNA follows: TGTGCCAGCAGCTTGGACAGGGGGCCGGTTGAGCAGTTCTTC. This rearrangement joins TRBV7-2 to TRBJ2-1, with TRBD1 identical over 11 bases. The V gene end was trimmed by 3 bases and the J gene end by 9 bases; junction bases not matched to a gene: 4. The germline gives CDR1 SGHTA, CDR2 FQGNSA. The CDR3 consists of 14 residues.

This chain joins TRBV28 and TRBJ1-3; D gene ambiguous. V was shortened by 6 bases and J by 7 bases, with 13 bases between the two germline ends. Germline V gene lookup returns CDR1 MDHEN and CDR2 SYDVKM. The CDR3 loop spans 13 amino acids. CDR3: CASSPPAFNTIYF. In DNA form, the CDR3 reads TGTGCCAGCAGCCCGCCCGCCTTTAACACCATATATTTT.

V usage is TRBV4-3 and J usage is TRBJ1-2, with D possibly TRBD1 on 6 matching bases. The CDR3 has 13 residues. The V gene's germline CDR1 is LGHNA and CDR2 YSLEER. With 4 bases removed from V and 8 bases from J, the gap between germline ends came to 14 bases. The DNA for the CDR3 is TGCGCCAGCAGCCCGGAGGGGGGATGGGGCTACACCTTC. Amino acid sequence: CASSPEGGWGYTF.

The V and J genes are TRBV5-1 and TRBJ2-1; D is perhaps TRBD1 or TRBD2 (5 bases each). This CDR3 contains 13 residues. CDR1 and CDR2 from the germline V gene are SGHRS and YFSETQ. Trimming stripped 5 bases from V and 6 bases from J, with 12 bases between. CDR3: CASSSRDGNEQFF. CDR3 DNA: TGCGCCAGCAGTTCAAGGGACGGCAATGAGCAGTTCTTC.

The rearrangement uses TRBV18 and TRBJ1-2; 8 bases align to TRBD1. This CDR3 spans 14 amino acids. V shed 3 bases and J 4 bases; nucleotides not matched to a gene: 4. The germline V gene has CDR1 KGHSH and CDR2 LQKENI. CDR3 region: CASSPPTGAYGYTF. CDR3 coding DNA: TGTGCCAGCTCACCTCCGACAGGGGCCTATGGCTACACCTTC.

V usage is TRBV28 and J usage is TRBJ2-1; weak D call: TRBD2 (6 bases). V was shortened by 2 bases and J by 5 bases, with 10 bases between the two germline ends. CDR3 size: 14 residues. The germline CDR1 and CDR2 sequences are MDHEN and SYDVKM. DNA for the CDR3: TGTGCCAGCAGTTTACTCGGGAGAGACAATGAGCAGTTCTTC. Protein sequence: CASSLLGRDNEQFF.

The CDR3 region is CASILQSSAHTGELFF. The CDR3 DNA sequence: TGTGCCAGCATCCTCCAGAGCTCGGCGCACACCGGGGAGCTGTTTTTT. This chain links TRBV7-9 with TRBJ2-2; D is uncertain. The CDR3 is 16 amino acids. Germline V gives CDR1 SEHNR, CDR2 FQNEAQ (reference sequence). V was shortened by 7 bases and J by 3 bases, with 18 bases between the two germline ends. The variable domain in full, with the rest retrieved from reference TRBV7-9 and TRBJ2-2, is DTGVSQNPRHKITKRGQNVTFRCDPISEHNRLYWYRQTLGQGPEFLTYFQNEAQLEKSRLLSDRFSAERPKGSFSTLEIQRTEQGDSAMYLCASILQSSAHTGELFFGEGSRLTVL.

This clone was detected only a few times. The gene calls are TRBV5-5 and TRBJ2-6; D gene unclear. The CDR3 sequence is 15 residues long. V lost 1 base, J lost 4 bases, and 9 bases lay in between. The germline gives CDR1 SGHKS, CDR2 YYEKEE (reference sequence). The CDR3 DNA is TGTGCCAGCAGCTTGTTAACCCCGGGGGCCAACGTCCTGACTTTC. This translates into CASSLLTPGANVLTF.

This clone appeared a few times. This sequence joins TRBV7-6 and TRBJ2-7, with D hard to call. The CDR3 has 17 amino acids. V was trimmed by 5 bases and J by 0 bases, leaving 20 bases between them. Germline CDR1 reads SGHVS; CDR2 reads FNYEAQ. The CDR3 region is CASSPLGGPRSSYEQYF. The CDR3 bases are TGTGCCAGCAGCCCCCTGGGCGGACCCAGAAGCTCCTACGAGCAGTACTTC. Full variable domain (rest looked up from reference TRBV7-6 and TRBJ2-7): GAGVSQSPRYKVTKRGQDVALRCDPISGHVSLYWYRQALGQGPEFLTYFNYEAQQDKSGLPNDRFSAERPEGSISTLTIQRTEQRDSAMYRCASSPLGGPRSSYEQYFGPGTRLTVT.

This rearrangement joins TRBV4-2 to TRBJ1-4; D not resolved. Trimming stripped 1 base from V and 8 bases from J, with 17 bases between. The germline CDR1 and CDR2 sequences are LGHNA and YNFKEQ. The CDR3 is 16 residues long. The CDR3 region is CASSQALGLHEEKLFF. CDR3 in DNA: TGTGCCAGCAGCCAAGCCTTGGGCTTACATGAAGAAAAACTGTTTTTT.

The chain uses TRBV27 and TRBJ2-1; tentative D call: TRBD1 (5 bases). Trimming cost V 5 bases and J 4 bases, with 15 bases left between them. In germline, CDR1 is MNHEY, CDR2 SMNVEV (reference sequence). The CDR3 runs to 15 residues. The CDR3 reads CASSPGDSTYNEQFF. Here the CDR3 DNA reads TGTGCCAGCAGTCCCGGCGACAGTACTTACAATGAGCAGTTCTTC.

With respect to this clone: Other DNA sequences within the sample encode an identical CDR3. The rearrangement links TRBV18 to TRBJ2-5; 8 bases are a match to TRBD2. CDR1 is KGHSH, CDR2 LQKENI, per germline. Trimming cost V 4 bases and J 4 bases; bases outside gene matches: 5. CDR3 length: 14 amino acids. For the CDR3, the DNA is TGTGCCAGCTCACTCGCGGGGGGCCCAGAGACCCAGTACTTC. It is translated as CASSLAGGPETQYF.